This TCR beta chain was captured by sequencing in a study of cytomegalovirus exposure and HLA in healthy donors. Study-level points and caveats: The investigators catalogued 150 or so TCR beta chains as cytomegalovirus-associated.

In the case of this clone: The antigen is undetermined.

The germline CDR1 and CDR2 sequences are GTSNPN and SVGIG (reference sequence). J lost 5 bases, V lost 1 base, and 4 bases had no gene match. The CDR3 is 14 amino acids. TCRdb's copy holds only in-frame clones and misses some; the assay was immunoSEQ multiplex PCR. Of some 110,000 clones in the sample, 94% were seen once. V gene TRBV30 combines with J gene TRBJ1-5; 8 bases line up with TRBD1. The source of this sequence is a woman aged 18-29 years in good health and CMV-seronegative. The sequenced sample consisted of PBMCs. CDR3 residues: CAWSALQGDQPQHF. The CDR3 DNA reads as TGTGCCTGGAGTGCATTACAGGGGGATCAGCCCCAGCATTTT.